The 25 T cell receptor beta chains listed next were all sequenced from one sample in a study of T cells in Graves' hyperthyroidism and ophthalmopathy (dated 2019 in TCRdb). Receptor amplification or capture employed multiplex PCR. The sample was run on an Illumina HiSeq 2000. Amplification of TCR beta CDR3 regions was carried out from RNA transcripts. A first-round RT-PCR of the TCR CDR3 used the HTBI primer set with the Qiagen OneStep RT-PCR kit. In TCRdb, the public reads were trimmed at Q25 with fastp and aligned with MiXCR, with productive beta chains retained. For every CDR3 protein sequence, its rows merge into one entry that carries the most common genes and DNA. Present in this sample are 650,000 to 850,000 distinct CDR3 sequences, under 20% of which were seen just once. The ten largest account for about a sixth of the sample. Sequencing used blood. All receptors come from a woman between 45 and 65 years old with Graves' hyperthyroidism that later progressed to Graves' ophthalmopathy.

In its sample, this clonotype was seen a few times. V gene TRBV5-6 combines with J gene TRBJ2-5, with 8 nucleotides matching TRBD1. The trim removed 0 bases at V and 5 bases at J, leaving 9 bases unmatched. The CDR3 is 16 residues long. Germline-derived CDR1 and CDR2 are SGHDT and YYEEEE. The CDR3: CASSLVTGQVIETQYF. The DNA of the CDR3 is TGTGCCAGCAGCTTGGTTACGGGACAGGTTATCGAGACCCAGTACTTC.

There are a few counts of this clonotype. The chain is built from TRBV5-5 and TRBJ2-6; weak D call: TRBD1 (5 bases). Trimming removed 0 bases at V and 1 base at J, with 11 bases between. Germline V gives CDR1 SGHKS, CDR2 YYEKEE (reference sequence). This CDR3 is built from 17 residues. CDR3 in amino acids: CASSLAVAGSGANVLTF. The CDR3 DNA reads as TGTGCCAGCAGCTTGGCCGTCGCAGGGTCTGGGGCCAACGTCCTGACTTTC.

This clonotype was seen many times. The CDR3 is CASSFGDATYEQYF. CDR3 coding DNA: TGCGCCAGCAGCTTTGGGGACGCCACCTACGAGCAGTACTTC. The rearrangement uses TRBV5-1 and TRBJ2-7; D could derive from TRBD1 or TRBD2 (5 bases each). The V and J ends lost 2 bases and 2 bases respectively, with 11 bases between them. The germline V gene encodes CDR1 SGHRS and CDR2 YFSETQ. CDR3 size: 14 residues. Looking up the rest from reference TRBV5-1 and TRBJ2-7 gives the full variable domain: KAGVTQTPRYLIKTRGQQVTLSCSPISGHRSVSWYQQTPGQGLQFLFEYFSETQRNKGNFPGRFSGRQFSNSRSEMNVSTLELGDSALYLCASSFGDATYEQYFGPGTRLTVT.

In its sample, this clonotype was seen a few times. This chain joins TRBV30 and TRBJ1-2; D not certain. The CDR3 totals 13 residues. Germline-derived CDR1 and CDR2 are GTSNPN and SVGIG (reference sequence). V lost 5 bases and J 0 bases, leaving 10 bases between the germline ends. CDR3 protein: CAWVPGSNYGYTF. The CDR3 nucleotides read TGTGCCTGGGTCCCCGGCTCTAACTATGGCTACACCTTC.

Only a few counts were recorded for this clonotype. CDR3: CASSFERGPHGEQFF. DNA for the CDR3: TGTGCCAGCAGTTTTGAGCGGGGGCCCCATGGGGAGCAGTTCTTC. This rearrangement joins TRBV7-9 to TRBJ2-1; 8 nucleotides line up with TRBD2. The CDR3 has 15 amino acids. Germline assignment: CDR1 SEHNR and CDR2 FQNEAQ (reference sequence). The J segment lost 10 bases and the V segment lost 6 bases, leaving 14 bases of the junction unmatched.

As for this clonotype: This sequence may be a read error, since a much larger clone differs from it by one base. The chain recombines TRBV6-1 with TRBJ1-6, with TRBD1 as a possible D gene (6 bases). V lost 6 bases to trimming and J lost 10 bases, with 22 bases between them. This CDR3 spans 16 amino acids. Germline CDR1 is MNHNS and CDR2 is SASEGT. CDR3 protein: CASSRRETGPQSPLHF. The DNA for the CDR3 is TGTGCCAGCAGCCGACGCGAGACAGGACCGCAGTCACCCCTCCACTTT.

This clonotype was seen a handful of times. The rearrangement links TRBV5-1 to TRBJ2-5; 13 bases are shared with TRBD2. From germline, CDR1 is SGHRS and CDR2 YFSETQ. CDR3 length equals 16 residues. V trimming: 3 bases; J trimming: 10 bases; junction bases outside the gene matches: 12. CDR3 DNA: TGCGCCAGCAGCTCCGGGACTAGCGGGGCCCTAAGAAACCAGTACTTC. The encoded protein is CASSSGTSGALRNQYF. Looking up the rest from reference TRBV5-1 and TRBJ2-5 gives the full variable domain: KAGVTQTPRYLIKTRGQQVTLSCSPISGHRSVSWYQQTPGQGLQFLFEYFSETQRNKGNFPGRFSGRQFSNSRSEMNVSTLELGDSALYLCASSSGTSGALRNQYFGPGTRLLVL.

This rearrangement joins TRBV7-3 to TRBJ2-5, with 16 bases aligning to TRBD2. V was pared by 4 bases and J by 3 bases, with 8 bases of the junction left unmatched. The CDR3 is 18 residues long. Germline V gives CDR1 SGHTA, CDR2 FQGTGA. The CDR3 loop is CASSWGGTSGGAEETQYF. In DNA, the CDR3 is TGTGCCAGCAGCTGGGGGGGGACTAGCGGGGGGGCGGAAGAGACCCAGTACTTC.

This clonotype appeared many times. The chain uses TRBV2 and TRBJ2-1; the D is unclear. This CDR3 spans 14 amino acids. V was cut by 4 bases and J by 1 base, with 8 bases left in between. Germline CDR1 SNHLY, CDR2 FYNNEI. CDR3 DNA: TGTGCCAGCAGTGGAGCGAGGTCCTACAATGAGCAGTTCTTC. Amino acids: CASSGARSYNEQFF.

There are many counts of this clonotype. V and J are TRBV5-5 and TRBJ1-1; D might be TRBD1 (5 bases). The CDR3 is made up of 15 amino acids. V gave up 0 bases and J gave up 4 bases, with 13 bases separating them. CDR1 and CDR2 (germline): SGHKS, YYEKEE (reference sequence). DNA of the CDR3: TGTGCCAGCAGCTTGGGACAGAGAAAGTTCACTGAAGCTTTCTTT. Protein product: CASSLGQRKFTEAFF.

The chain combines TRBV6-5 with TRBJ2-2, with 7 positions matching TRBD2. The CDR3 runs to 14 residues. CDR1 is MNHEY, CDR2 SVGAGI, per germline. The V and J ends lost 2 bases and 3 bases, in that order; junction bases with no gene match: 0. CDR3 protein: CASSYAGDTGELFF. The CDR3 DNA sequence: TGTGCCAGCAGTTACGCGGGGGACACCGGGGAGCTGTTTTTT.

The sample holds many counts of this clonotype. CDR3 sequence (DNA): TGTGCCATCAGTGGACAGGGGGACTATGGCTACACCTTC. Protein product: CAISGQGDYGYTF. The rearrangement uses TRBV10-3 and TRBJ1-2, with 9 bases aligning to TRBD1. J was trimmed by 3 bases and V by 4 bases; bases with no gene match: 0. The CDR3 has 13 residues. The germline CDR1 and CDR2 sequences are ENHRY and SYGVKD.

This clonotype has a handful of counts. The rearrangement links TRBV4-1 to TRBJ1-1; TRBD1 matches 9 bases. The CDR3 loop spans 15 amino acids. The germline gives CDR1 MGHRA, CDR2 YSYEKL. Germline trimming cut 4 bases from V and 1 base from J; bases unmatched to any gene: 4. CDR3 region: CASSLRQGENTEAFF. The DNA for the CDR3 is TGCGCCAGCAGCCTGAGACAGGGGGAGAACACTGAAGCTTTCTTT.

This clonotype was observed a handful of times. The chain combines TRBV24-1 with TRBJ2-5; 8 nucleotides line up with TRBD2. Losses at the gene ends were 3 bases for V and 0 bases for J; bases not matched to a gene: 5. Looked up from germline, CDR1 is KGHDR and CDR2 is SFDVKD. The CDR3 contains 16 residues. The CDR3 coding sequence is TGTGCCACCAGTGATCGGGGAGCGGGGGACCAAGAGACCCAGTACTTC. Amino acids: CATSDRGAGDQETQYF.

This clonotype has only a few counts. The chain uses TRBV20-1 and TRBJ1-3, with D perhaps matching TRBD1 (5 bases). Germline V lookup: CDR1 DFQATT, CDR2 SNEGSKA (reference sequence). The CDR3 length is 15 residues. Trimming removed 6 bases from V and 4 bases from J, with 19 bases in between. The CDR3 protein is CSAASSGLTGNTIYF. In DNA form, the CDR3 reads TGCAGTGCAGCAAGCTCGGGGCTCACGGGAAACACCATATATTTT.

CDR3 in DNA: TGTGCCAGCAGCCTGGGGCTTGGAGAGCAGTTCTTC. Translating it yields CASSLGLGEQFF. The gene calls are TRBV14 and TRBJ2-1, with a possible D match to TRBD1 (5 bases). This CDR3 contains 12 residues. Germline CDR1 is SGHDN and CDR2 is FVKESK. V was trimmed by 4 bases and J by 10 bases, leaving 11 bases between them. The full variable domain, rest sourced from reference TRBV14 and TRBJ2-1, is EAGVTQFPSHSVIEKGQTVTLRCDPISGHDNLYWYRRVMGKEIKFLLHFVKESKQDESGMPNNRFLAERTGGTYSTLKVQPAELEDSGVYFCASSLGLGEQFFGPGTRLTVL.

Points on this clonotype: A junction boundary mismatches the germline segment, possibly from a read error. V is TRBV15 and J is TRBJ1-1; no clear D gene. The CDR3 covers 13 residues. Per the germline V gene, CDR1 is LNHNV and CDR2 is YYDKDF (reference sequence). The DNA of the CDR3 is TGTGCCACCAGCGGAGACAAGAACACTGAAGCTTTCTTT. Translation gives CATSGDKNTEAFF.

The CDR3 region is CASSLELDGWGGYTF. In nucleotides, the CDR3 is TGCGCCAGCAGCTTGGAGTTAGACGGCTGGGGAGGCTACACCTTC. This rearrangement joins TRBV5-1 to TRBJ1-2; D is unclear. Trimming took off 0 bases at V and 8 bases at J, with 17 bases between the two ends. The germline gives CDR1 SGHRS, CDR2 YFSETQ. This CDR3 has 15 amino acids.

This clonotype has just a few counts. The chain employs TRBV9 and TRBJ2-5, with a tentative D call TRBD2 (6 bases). The CDR3 extends over 15 amino acids. Germline CDR1 SGDLS, CDR2 YYNGEE. V was pared by 4 bases and J by 4 bases, with 17 bases between. In DNA form, the CDR3 reads TGTGCCAGCAGCCTCCGCGGGCCCGGGGGAGAGACCCAGTACTTC. Translated: CASSLRGPGGETQYF.

The V and J genes are TRBV20-1 and TRBJ1-3, with a weak D call TRBD1 (6 bases). Germline lookup yields CDR1 DFQATT and CDR2 SNEGSKA (reference sequence). V lost 0 bases, J lost 0 bases, and 15 bases lay in between. This CDR3 contains 17 residues. CDR3 coding DNA: TGCAGTGCTAGAGATTCTCAGACAGGTTCCTCTGGAAACACCATATATTTT. Residues: CSARDSQTGSSGNTIYF.

The chain combines TRBV20-1 with TRBJ1-4; D might be TRBD1 (5 bases). The CDR3 sequence is 16 residues long. Trimming shortened V by 1 base and J by 3 bases, and 15 bases separated the two germline ends. Germline V gene lookup returns CDR1 DFQATT and CDR2 SNEGSKA (reference sequence). CDR3 nucleotides: TGCAGTGCTAGAGCCCGGACGGGAGGGGCTAATGAAAAACTGTTTTTT. Encoded protein: CSARARTGGANEKLFF.

This clonotype was observed at least ten times. This chain's CDR3 is CASKRQGTGAGANVLTF. For the CDR3, the DNA is TGTGCCAGTAAGCGCCAAGGGACAGGGGCTGGGGCCAACGTCCTGACTTTC. The chain is built from TRBV19 and TRBJ2-6, with 10 bases fitting TRBD1. This CDR3 has 17 amino acids. V lost 7 bases to trimming and J lost 2 bases; unmatched junction nucleotides: 8. Germline V lookup: CDR1 LNHDA, CDR2 SQIVND (reference sequence).

This chain connects TRBV27 to TRBJ1-5; 7 bases match TRBD1. The CDR3 contains 14 residues. The V gene end was trimmed by 5 bases and the J gene end by 8 bases; junction bases not matched to a gene: 9. Germline CDR1 reads MNHEY; CDR2 reads SMNVEV (reference sequence). The CDR3 DNA is TGTGCCAGCAGTCGACAGGGAGCGGGGGAGCCCCAGCATTTT. Translation gives CASSRQGAGEPQHF.

This clonotype occurred a few times. The V call is TRBV11-2, the J call TRBJ2-2; possible D gene TRBD1, 5 bases. V gave up 4 bases and J gave up 4 bases, with 16 bases separating them. The CDR3 contains 16 residues. Germline V lookup: CDR1 SGHAT, CDR2 FQNNGV. CDR3 coding DNA: TGTGCCAGCAGCTCACCGCAAGGACAAATCACCGGGGAGCTGTTTTTT. This translates into CASSSPQGQITGELFF.

The V gene is TRBV6-1, the J gene TRBJ2-2; D gene ambiguous. The length of the CDR3 is 17 residues. V lost 8 bases and J 1 base, leaving 20 bases between the germline ends. Germline values: CDR1 MNHNS, CDR2 SASEGT. CDR3 coding DNA: TGTGCCAGCTGGTCAAGGAATGGCGAGTTGAACACCGGGGAGCTGTTTTTT. Its protein product is CASWSRNGELNTGELFF.